This T cell receptor beta chain was captured in a study of Ad26.COV2.S vaccination and SARS-CoV-2 variants. Note on this clone: The antigen is unknown.

Clones were sequenced by immunoSEQ multiplex PCR, and TCRdb holds only the in-frame ones, with some missing. Found here are around 240,000 clones, more than 75% of them singletons; the top ten hold roughly 10%. This CDR3 comprises 17 residues. Looked up from germline, CDR1 is SGHAT and CDR2 is FQNNGV. The ends lost 2 bases at V and 7 bases at J; junction bases unmatched: 9. General study results and limits: Ad26.COV2.S recipients had broader spike-specific TCRs (P = 0.0014). Vaccine recipients and placebo recipients showed similar non-spike TCR breadth. Marked by substantial breadth, spike-specific CD8+ and CD4+ T cell responses were reportedly seen after vaccination.

Treatment denoted: about 20 received Ad26.COV2.S at low or high dose, single or two shots; about 5 received placebo; per-sample allocation not given. Sampling was done on day 63 after the first vaccine or placebo injection. The sequence was obtained from a person between 18 and 60 years old who received the Ad26.COV2.S COVID-19 vaccine or a placebo. The sample in question was peripheral blood, obtained in a trial of Ad26.COV2.S vaccine versus placebo. The genes are TRBV11-2 and TRBJ1-6, with 9 bases aligning to TRBD1. CDR3 DNA: TGTGCCAGCAGCTTAAATCTCCGGACAGGGGCAAATTCACCCCTCCACTTT. It is translated as CASSLNLRTGANSPLHF.